This T cell receptor beta chain was profiled in a study of shared clonotypes between healthy human individuals. Findings and caveats of the study: Sequencing depth was expected to affect clonotype sharing among donors. The authors sampled blood alone, and tissue repertoires likely differ.

V lost 4 bases to trimming and J lost 4 bases; unmatched junction nucleotides: 10. The germline V gene has CDR1 SGHTA and CDR2 FQGNSA. The CDR3 loop spans 17 amino acids. An assay was performed, and its level was deep. Sequenced by immunoSEQ multiplex PCR; TCRdb stores in-frame clones only, minus some. Here the sample spans 2 million to 2.5 million clones, approximately 90% being singletons. This clone was counted a single time. Its specificity is not known. The J gene is TRBJ2-1, the V gene TRBV7-2; TRBD1 matches 10 bases. The sample was naive CD4+ T cells from PBMCs. The subset here: CD45RA+ positively selected. This clonotype was obtained from a man aged 18 to 29 in good health. Some clones in this sample may be carry-over from other donors' samples. The CDR3 protein is CASSSYSRDRGYNEQFF. The CDR3, as DNA: TGTGCCAGCAGCTCCTACAGCCGGGACAGGGGATACAATGAGCAGTTCTTC.